The 5 T cell receptor beta chains presented below share a single source sample, sequenced in a study of graft-versus-host responses after intestinal transplantation. The method was immunoSEQ multiplex PCR; TCRdb's version includes in-frame clones alone and lacks a portion of them. The sample records under 85,000 clones, about 94% being singletons. No cognate antigen is known for these TCRs. The specimen was unstimulated CD8+ T cells sorted from spleen or lymph node cells, collected before intestinal transplant. The receptors were gathered from a human donor who received an intestinal transplant.

V usage is TRBV7-9 and J usage is TRBJ2-7; 11 nucleotides align to TRBD1. This CDR3 comprises 14 residues. Germline assignment: CDR1 SEHNR and CDR2 FQNEAQ (reference sequence). V lost 7 bases, J lost 2 bases, and 4 bases stayed unmatched. In nucleotides, the CDR3 is TGTGCCAGCACTACGGACAGGGGGCCCTACGAGCAGTACTTC. Amino acids: CASTTDRGPYEQYF.

The rearrangement joins TRBV5-1 to TRBJ2-1, with 8 bases fitting TRBD1. J gave up 2 bases and V 1 base, and 8 bases lay outside the gene matches. Germline lookup yields CDR1 SGHRS and CDR2 YFSETQ. The CDR3 loop spans 17 amino acids. The CDR3 region is CASSLWRQGTTYNEQFF. The CDR3 DNA sequence: TGCGCCAGCAGCTTGTGGCGACAGGGGACCACCTACAATGAGCAGTTCTTC.

The chain carries TRBV4-2 and TRBJ2-5; D gene ambiguous. V lost 0 bases to trimming and J lost 0 bases, with 8 bases between them. The CDR3 contains 15 residues. Germline V CDR1 and CDR2: LGHNA, YNFKEQ. CDR3 bases: TGTGCCAGCAGCCAAGAGGGTGGGGACCAAGAGACCCAGTACTTC. Translated: CASSQEGGDQETQYF.

V usage is TRBV12-5 and J usage is TRBJ2-5; D may be TRBD2 (5 bases). CDR3 length equals 13 residues. Trimming took 3 bases from V and 5 from J, leaving 10 bases between them. Germline CDR1 reads LGHNT; CDR2 reads FRNRAP. CDR3 amino acids: CASGFGGVETQYF. The CDR3 DNA reads TGTGCTAGTGGTTTTGGAGGCGTGGAGACCCAGTACTTC. Combining the CDR3 with reference TRBV12-5 and TRBJ2-5 gives the whole variable domain DARVTQTPRHKVTEMGQEVTMRCQPILGHNTVFWYRQTMMQGLELLAYFRNRAPLDDSGMPKDRFSAEMPDATLATLKIQPSEPRDSAVYFCASGFGGVETQYFGPGTRLLVL.

This chain uses TRBV9 with TRBJ2-3, with TRBD2 identical over 14 bases. Unmatched junction bases numbered 8, after V lost 0 bases and J lost 5 bases. This CDR3 spans 18 amino acids. Germline values: CDR1 SGDLS, CDR2 YYNGEE. CDR3 protein: CASSVAGLAGGPGDTQYF. For the CDR3, the DNA is TGTGCCAGCAGCGTAGCCGGACTAGCGGGGGGCCCCGGAGATACGCAGTATTTT.